These T cell receptor beta chains were read from a single sample in a study of blood T cells in healthy people across ages. From the 5' RACE reads, TCRdb called clonotypes with MiXCR, one entry per CDR3 protein. This table holds roughly 550,000 distinct CDR3 sequences, 24% found once. These data also featured in a second study, about T cells of mothers and their children.

Input material: blood. The source is a boy aged 10-17 years in good health. Each CDR3 is given with its conserved first and last residue. Each record gives: clone size, CDR3 length, V gene, D gene, J gene, CDR3 protein, CDR3 DNA. The D gene is left open where the match is weak. Only part of the rows carry a size: once, few, many, or a class if the clone is expanded.

size: few
length: 15
V: TRBV6-6
D: TRBD1
J: TRBJ2-3
CDR3: CASSYPGGSTDTQYF
DNA: TGTGCCAGCAGCTACCCAGGGGGATCCACAGATACGCAGTATTTT

size: NA
length: 15
V: TRBV4-1
D: TRBD1
J: TRBJ1-1
CDR3: CASSQGTGGYTEAFF
DNA: TGCGCCAGCAGCCAAGGGACAGGGGGGTACACTGAAGCTTTCTTT

size: few
length: 15
V: TRBV7-9
D: TRBD2
J: TRBJ2-1
CDR3: CASSYASGRDNEQFF
DNA: TGTGCCAGCAGTTACGCTAGCGGGAGGGACAATGAGCAGTTCTTC

size: NA
length: 15
V: TRBV20-1
D: TRBD1
J: TRBJ2-1
CDR3: CSARENRGAYNEQFF
DNA: TGCAGTGCTAGAGAAAACAGGGGGGCCTACAATGAGCAGTTCTTC

size: few
length: 16
V: TRBV6-5
D: NA
J: TRBJ2-6
CDR3: CASSYTRASGANVLTF
DNA: TGTGCCAGCAGTTATACCAGGGCCTCTGGGGCCAACGTCCTGACTTTC

size: NA
length: 16
V: TRBV9
D: NA
J: TRBJ1-5
CDR3: CASSVRGADSNQPQHF
DNA: TGTGCCAGCAGCGTAAGAGGGGCGGATAGCAATCAGCCCCAGCATTTT

size: few
length: 15
V: TRBV28
D: TRBD1
J: TRBJ1-3
CDR3: CASSSRDSPGHTIYF
DNA: TGTGCCAGCAGTTCCCGGGACAGTCCTGGACACACCATATATTTT

size: few
length: 14
V: TRBV4-1
D: NA
J: TRBJ2-7
CDR3: CASSQGGRDYEQYF
DNA: TGCGCCAGCAGCCAAGGGGGCAGAGACTACGAGCAGTACTTC

size: few
length: 16
V: TRBV20-1
D: NA
J: TRBJ1-5
CDR3: CSAIEVVGDGYQPQHF
DNA: TGCAGTGCTATTGAGGTTGTTGGGGACGGATATCAGCCCCAGCATTTT

size: NA
length: 17
V: TRBV3-1
D: NA
J: TRBJ2-1
CDR3: CASSHFSAVSSYNEQFF
DNA: TGTGCCAGCAGCCATTTTTCAGCGGTGAGCTCCTACAATGAGCAGTTCTTC

size: NA
length: 14
V: TRBV28
D: NA
J: TRBJ1-6
CDR3: CASSFPTGLSPLHF
DNA: TGTGCCAGCAGTTTCCCGACAGGTCTTTCACCCCTCCACTTT

size: NA
length: 16
V: TRBV24-1
D: TRBD1
J: TRBJ1-2
CDR3: CATSDSGTGAPYGYTF
DNA: TGTGCCACCAGTGACTCCGGGACAGGGGCCCCCTATGGCTACACCTTC

size: NA
length: 15
V: TRBV20-1
D: NA
J: TRBJ2-4
CDR3: CSARDGTGGGNIQYF
DNA: TGCAGTGCTAGAGATGGGACCGGGGGCGGAAACATTCAGTACTTC

size: few
length: 15
V: TRBV4-3
D: NA
J: TRBJ1-2
CDR3: CASSQVGVSNYGYTF
DNA: TGCGCCAGCAGCCAAGTGGGGGTTTCTAACTACGGCTACACCTTC

size: few
length: 12
V: TRBV13
D: NA
J: TRBJ1-2
CDR3: CASSSQGKGYTF
DNA: TGTGCCAGCAGCTCTCAGGGGAAGGGCTACACCTTC

size: many
length: 15
V: TRBV6-2/TRBV6-3
D: TRBD1
J: TRBJ2-7
CDR3: CASSYRKTGGYEQYF
DNA: TGTGCCAGCAGTTACAGGAAGACAGGGGGCTACGAGCAGTACTTC

size: NA
length: 16
V: TRBV20-1
D: TRBD2
J: TRBJ2-3
CDR3: CSARVRQAGVEDTQYF
DNA: TGCAGTGCTAGAGTTCGTCAAGCGGGAGTGGAAGATACGCAGTATTTT

size: few
length: 16
V: TRBV5-4
D: NA
J: TRBJ2-7
CDR3: CASSWVGRGRRYEQYF
DNA: TGTGCCAGCAGCTGGGTTGGTAGGGGCCGACGTTACGAGCAGTACTTC

size: few
length: 14
V: TRBV25-1
D: NA
J: TRBJ2-7
CDR3: CASSEWDGSYEQYF
DNA: TGTGCCAGCAGTGAATGGGATGGCTCCTACGAGCAGTACTTC

size: few
length: 16
V: TRBV9
D: TRBD2
J: TRBJ2-5
CDR3: CASSSDVAGVQETQYF
DNA: TGTGCCAGCAGCTCAGACGTAGCGGGGGTCCAAGAGACCCAGTACTTC

size: few
length: 16
V: TRBV27
D: TRBD1
J: TRBJ1-2
CDR3: CASSSGTGNFNYGYTF
DNA: TGTGCCAGCAGTTCCGGGACAGGGAACTTTAACTATGGCTACACCTTC

size: NA
length: 15
V: TRBV2
D: NA
J: TRBJ2-1
CDR3: CASSEGLVGIGEQFF
DNA: TGTGCCAGCAGTGAAGGTCTGGTTGGGATTGGGGAGCAGTTCTTC

size: NA
length: 16
V: TRBV27
D: TRBD1
J: TRBJ1-6
CDR3: CASSIRQGAMVSPLHF
DNA: TGTGCCAGCAGTATCCGGCAGGGGGCGATGGTTTCACCCCTCCACTTT

size: few
length: 16
V: TRBV11-3
D: NA
J: TRBJ2-5
CDR3: CASSLGWSGARETQYF
DNA: TGTGCCAGCAGCTTGGGTTGGTCGGGAGCAAGAGAGACCCAGTACTTC

size: NA
length: 18
V: TRBV2
D: TRBD2
J: TRBJ2-1
CDR3: CASSEWAASGGPLNEQFF
DNA: TGTGCCAGCAGTGAATGGGCGGCTAGCGGGGGTCCCCTCAATGAGCAGTTCTTC

size: NA
length: 14
V: TRBV7-9
D: NA
J: TRBJ1-2
CDR3: CASSAVGANYGYTF
DNA: TGTGCCAGCAGCGCGGTTGGGGCTAACTATGGCTACACCTTC

size: NA
length: 13
V: TRBV6-5
D: NA
J: TRBJ1-4
CDR3: CASSYLGGEKLFF
DNA: TGTGCCAGCAGTTACCTAGGGGGAGAAAAACTGTTTTTT

size: NA
length: 16
V: TRBV28
D: NA
J: TRBJ1-4
CDR3: CASRPLPGQRGEKLFF
DNA: TGTGCCAGCAGACCACTCCCAGGCCAGCGAGGCGAAAAACTGTTTTTT